In its sample, the clone carrying this TCR beta chain was seen many times. No antigen is known for it. Molecular barcoded adaptors covering alpha/delta and beta/gamma chains were used on approximately 400 ng RNA. From the reads, TCRdb called clonotypes with MiXCR, one entry per CDR3 protein. The table has 85,000 or so distinct CDR3 sequences, about 12% seen once. The CDR3 is 14 residues long. Germline V gives CDR1 SGHTA, CDR2 FQGNSA. V gave up 5 bases and J gave up 5 bases; unmatched junction bases: 6. The sample is drawn from a study of read filtering for tumor transcriptome and immune sequencing. Findings and caveats of the study: In IR-seq, single-read clonotypes were roughly 82% of clonotypes but approximately 4% of reads.

The J gene is TRBJ2-5, the V gene TRBV7-2; 9 bases are a match to TRBD1. Material for sequencing was a population of CD138-negative cells sorted from bone marrow. This sequence was found in a donor at least 40 years old with multiple myeloma. CDR3 in amino acids: CASSGTGGRETQYF. The CDR3 DNA is TGTGCCAGCAGCGGAACAGGGGGCAGGGAGACCCAGTACTTC.